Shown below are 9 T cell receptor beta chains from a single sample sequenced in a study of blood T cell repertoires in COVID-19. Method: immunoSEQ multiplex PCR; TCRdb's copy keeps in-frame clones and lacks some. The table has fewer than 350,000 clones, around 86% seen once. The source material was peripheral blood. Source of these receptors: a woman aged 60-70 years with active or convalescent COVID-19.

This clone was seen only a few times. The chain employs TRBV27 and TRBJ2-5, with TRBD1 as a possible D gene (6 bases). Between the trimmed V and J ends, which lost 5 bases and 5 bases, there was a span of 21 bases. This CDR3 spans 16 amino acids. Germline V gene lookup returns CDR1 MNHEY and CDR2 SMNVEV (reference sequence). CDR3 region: CASSPPDIPRGETQYF. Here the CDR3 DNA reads TGTGCCAGCAGTCCCCCGGACATACCGAGGGGGGAGACCCAGTACTTC.

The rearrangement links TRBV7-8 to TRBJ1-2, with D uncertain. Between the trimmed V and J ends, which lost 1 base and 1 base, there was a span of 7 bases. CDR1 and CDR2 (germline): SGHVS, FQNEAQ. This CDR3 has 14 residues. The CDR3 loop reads CASSLGARNYGYTF. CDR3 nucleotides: TGTGCCAGCAGCTTAGGCGCCCGTAACTATGGCTACACCTTC.

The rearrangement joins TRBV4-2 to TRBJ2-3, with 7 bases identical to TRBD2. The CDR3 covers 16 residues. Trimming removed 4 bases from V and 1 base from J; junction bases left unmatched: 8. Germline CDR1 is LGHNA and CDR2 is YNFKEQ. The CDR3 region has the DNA TGTGCCAGCAGCCCCCCCGGGGCGGGGGGCACAGATACGCAGTATTTT. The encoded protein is CASSPPGAGGTDTQYF.

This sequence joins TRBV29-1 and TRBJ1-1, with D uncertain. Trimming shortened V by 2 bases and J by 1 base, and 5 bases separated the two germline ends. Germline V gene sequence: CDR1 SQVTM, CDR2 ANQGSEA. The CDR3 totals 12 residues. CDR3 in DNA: TGCAGCGTTGAACGGGGGAACACTGAAGCTTTCTTT. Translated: CSVERGNTEAFF. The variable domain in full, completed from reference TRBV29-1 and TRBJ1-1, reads SAVISQKPSRDICQRGTSLTIQCQVDSQVTMMFWYRQQPGQSLTLIATANQGSEATYESGFVIDKFPISRPNLTFSTLTVSNMSPEDSSIYLCSVERGNTEAFFGQGTRLTVV.

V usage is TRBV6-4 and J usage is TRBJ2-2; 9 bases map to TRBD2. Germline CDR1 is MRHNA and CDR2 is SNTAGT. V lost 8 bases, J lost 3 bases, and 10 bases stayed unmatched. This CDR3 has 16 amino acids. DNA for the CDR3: TGTGCCAGCGCCCTCGCCCAGCGGGGGGACACCGGGGAGCTGTTTTTT. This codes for CASALAQRGDTGELFF.

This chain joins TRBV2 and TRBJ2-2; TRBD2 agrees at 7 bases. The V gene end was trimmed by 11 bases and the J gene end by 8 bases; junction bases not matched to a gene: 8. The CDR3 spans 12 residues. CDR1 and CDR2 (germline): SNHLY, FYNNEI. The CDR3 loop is CAGGLVSGELFF. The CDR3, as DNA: TGTGCCGGTGGACTAGTTTCTGGGGAGCTGTTTTTT.

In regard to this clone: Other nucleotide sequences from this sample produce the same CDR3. The CDR3 DNA follows: TGTGCCAGCAGGACCGGCGGCTATGGCTACACCTTC. Its translation is CASRTGGYGYTF. This chain joins TRBV28 and TRBJ1-2; D gene ambiguous. The CDR3 consists of 12 residues. V was trimmed by 6 bases and J by 4 bases, leaving 9 bases between them. Germline lookup yields CDR1 MDHEN and CDR2 SYDVKM.

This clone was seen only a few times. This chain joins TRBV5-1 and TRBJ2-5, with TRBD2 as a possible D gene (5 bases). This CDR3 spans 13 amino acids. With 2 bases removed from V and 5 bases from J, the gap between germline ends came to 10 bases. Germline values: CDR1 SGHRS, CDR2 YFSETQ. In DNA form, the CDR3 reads TGCGCCAGCAGCTTTGGGCGGAGGGAGACCCAGTACTTC. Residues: CASSFGRRETQYF. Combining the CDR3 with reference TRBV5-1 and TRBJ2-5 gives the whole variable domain KAGVTQTPRYLIKTRGQQVTLSCSPISGHRSVSWYQQTPGQGLQFLFEYFSETQRNKGNFPGRFSGRQFSNSRSEMNVSTLELGDSALYLCASSFGRRETQYFGPGTRLLVL.

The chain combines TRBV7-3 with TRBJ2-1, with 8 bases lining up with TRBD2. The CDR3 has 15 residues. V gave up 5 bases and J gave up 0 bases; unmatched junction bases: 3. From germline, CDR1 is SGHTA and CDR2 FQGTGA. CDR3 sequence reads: CASSREGFSYNEQFF. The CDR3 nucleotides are TGTGCCAGCAGCCGGGAGGGGTTCTCCTACAATGAGCAGTTCTTC.